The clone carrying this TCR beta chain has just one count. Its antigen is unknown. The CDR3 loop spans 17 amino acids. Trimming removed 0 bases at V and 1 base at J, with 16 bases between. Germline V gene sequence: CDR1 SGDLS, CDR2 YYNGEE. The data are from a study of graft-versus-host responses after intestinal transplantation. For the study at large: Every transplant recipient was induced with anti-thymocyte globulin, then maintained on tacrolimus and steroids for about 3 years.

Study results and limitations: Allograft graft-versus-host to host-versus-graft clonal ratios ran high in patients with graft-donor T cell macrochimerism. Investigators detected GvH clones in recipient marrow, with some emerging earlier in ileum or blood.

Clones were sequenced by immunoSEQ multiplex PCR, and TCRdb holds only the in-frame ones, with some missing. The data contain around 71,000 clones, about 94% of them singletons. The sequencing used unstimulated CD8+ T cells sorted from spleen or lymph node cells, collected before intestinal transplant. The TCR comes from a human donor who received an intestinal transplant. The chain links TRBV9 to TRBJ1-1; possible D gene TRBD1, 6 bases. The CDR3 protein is CASSVDPRTGRNTEAFF. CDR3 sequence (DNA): TGTGCCAGCAGCGTAGACCCCCGTACAGGGAGGAACACTGAAGCTTTCTTT.